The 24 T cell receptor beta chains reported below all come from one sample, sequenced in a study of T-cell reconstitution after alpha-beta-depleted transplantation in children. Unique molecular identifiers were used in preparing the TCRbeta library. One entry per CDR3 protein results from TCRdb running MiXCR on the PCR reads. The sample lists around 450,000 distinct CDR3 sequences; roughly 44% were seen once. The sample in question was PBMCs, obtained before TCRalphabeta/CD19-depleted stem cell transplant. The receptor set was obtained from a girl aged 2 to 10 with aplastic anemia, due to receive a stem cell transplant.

The CDR3 bases are TGTGCCAGCAGCCACCGACAGAACCACGAGCAGTACTTC. This codes for CASSHRQNHEQYF. The rearrangement links TRBV13 to TRBJ2-7, with a tentative D call TRBD1 (5 bases). Trimming stripped 5 bases from V and 5 bases from J, with 13 bases between. There are 13 residues in the CDR3. Germline V gene sequence: CDR1 PRHDT, CDR2 FYEKMQ (reference sequence).

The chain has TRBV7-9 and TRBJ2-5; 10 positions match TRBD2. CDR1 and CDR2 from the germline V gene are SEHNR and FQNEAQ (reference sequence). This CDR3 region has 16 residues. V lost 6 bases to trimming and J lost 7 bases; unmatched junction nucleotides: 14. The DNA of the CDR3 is TGTGCCAGCAGTCCCGAGGCTAGCGGGAGTTTGAGGACCCAGTACTTC. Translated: CASSPEASGSLRTQYF. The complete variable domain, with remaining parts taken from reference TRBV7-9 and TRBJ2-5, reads DTGVSQNPRHKITKRGQNVTFRCDPISEHNRLYWYRQTLGQGPEFLTYFQNEAQLEKSRLLSDRFSAERPKGSFSTLEIQRTEQGDSAMYLCASSPEASGSLRTQYFGPGTRLLVL.

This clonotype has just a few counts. CDR3: CSARDFRGLAGGDTGELFF. Here the CDR3 DNA reads TGCAGTGCTAGAGATTTCCGAGGACTAGCGGGAGGGGACACCGGGGAGCTGTTTTTT. The chain joins TRBV20-1 to TRBJ2-2, with 15 bases matching TRBD2. Germline values: CDR1 DFQATT, CDR2 SNEGSKA (reference sequence). With V trimmed by 0 bases and J by 3 bases, 8 bases remained unmatched. The CDR3 sequence is 19 residues long.

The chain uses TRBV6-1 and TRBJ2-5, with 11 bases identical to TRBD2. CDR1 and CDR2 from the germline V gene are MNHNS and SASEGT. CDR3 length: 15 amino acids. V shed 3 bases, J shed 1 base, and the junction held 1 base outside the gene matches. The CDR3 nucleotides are TGTGCCAGCAGTGATCTAGCGGGGGGCCAAGAGACCCAGTACTTC. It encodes CASSDLAGGQETQYF.

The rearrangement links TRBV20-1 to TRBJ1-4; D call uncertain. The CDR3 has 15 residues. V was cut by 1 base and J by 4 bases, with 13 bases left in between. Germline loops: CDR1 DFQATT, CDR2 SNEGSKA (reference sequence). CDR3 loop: CSARAEMRSNEKLFF. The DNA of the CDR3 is TGCAGTGCTAGAGCAGAAATGAGGAGTAATGAAAAACTGTTTTTT.

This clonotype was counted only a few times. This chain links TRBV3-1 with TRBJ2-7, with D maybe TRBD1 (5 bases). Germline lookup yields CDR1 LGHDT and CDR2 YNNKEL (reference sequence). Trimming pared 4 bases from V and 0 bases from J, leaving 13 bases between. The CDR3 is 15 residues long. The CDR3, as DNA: TGTGCCAGCAGCCGGGGCCCGCGCCTCTCCTACGAGCAGTACTTC. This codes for CASSRGPRLSYEQYF.

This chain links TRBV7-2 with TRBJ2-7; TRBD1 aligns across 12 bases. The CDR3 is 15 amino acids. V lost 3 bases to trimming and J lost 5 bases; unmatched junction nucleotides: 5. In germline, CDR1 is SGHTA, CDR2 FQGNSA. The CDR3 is CASSFGTGGLDEQYF. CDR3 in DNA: TGTGCCAGCAGCTTCGGGACAGGGGGCCTTGACGAGCAGTACTTC.

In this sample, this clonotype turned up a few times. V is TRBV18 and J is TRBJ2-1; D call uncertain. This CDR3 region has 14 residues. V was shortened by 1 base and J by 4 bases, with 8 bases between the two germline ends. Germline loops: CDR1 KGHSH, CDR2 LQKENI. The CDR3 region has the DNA TGTGCCAGCTCACCACTAATAGATTACAATGAGCAGTTCTTC. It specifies CASSPLIDYNEQFF.

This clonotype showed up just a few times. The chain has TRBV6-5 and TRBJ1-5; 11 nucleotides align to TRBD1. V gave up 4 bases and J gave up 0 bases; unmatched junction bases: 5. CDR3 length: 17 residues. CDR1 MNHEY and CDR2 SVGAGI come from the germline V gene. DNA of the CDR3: TGTGCCAGCAGTTCCGGGACAGGGGGTTATAGCAATCAGCCCCAGCATTTT. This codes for CASSSGTGGYSNQPQHF.

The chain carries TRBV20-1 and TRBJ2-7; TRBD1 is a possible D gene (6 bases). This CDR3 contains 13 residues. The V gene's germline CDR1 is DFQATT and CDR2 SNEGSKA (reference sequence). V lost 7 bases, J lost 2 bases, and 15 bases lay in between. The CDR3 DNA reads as TGCAGTGGGAAGGAGCAGGGGACCTACGAGCAGTACTTC. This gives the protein CSGKEQGTYEQYF.

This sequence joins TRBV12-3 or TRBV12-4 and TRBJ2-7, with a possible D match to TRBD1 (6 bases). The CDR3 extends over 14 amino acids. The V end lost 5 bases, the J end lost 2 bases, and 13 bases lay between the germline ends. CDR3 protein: CASSSSQGTYEQYF. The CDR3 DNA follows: TGTGCCAGCAGTAGCTCACAGGGAACCTACGAGCAGTACTTC.

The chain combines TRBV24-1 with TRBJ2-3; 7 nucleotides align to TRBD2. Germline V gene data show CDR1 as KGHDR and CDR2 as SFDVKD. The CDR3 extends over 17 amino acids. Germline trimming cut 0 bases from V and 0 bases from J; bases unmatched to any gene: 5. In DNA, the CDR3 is TGTGCCACCAGTGATTTGCCGGGGAGGGATAGCACAGATACGCAGTATTTT. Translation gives CATSDLPGRDSTDTQYF.

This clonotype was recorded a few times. The CDR3 DNA reads as TGTGCCTGGAGTGTATTCCAGCGAGGAAAGAATGAGCTGTTTTTT. Its translation: CAWSVFQRGKNELFF. J is TRBJ2-2 and V is TRBV30, with D unresolved. Trimming stripped 0 bases from V and 11 bases from J, with 19 bases between. The germline V gene encodes CDR1 GTSNPN and CDR2 SVGIG (reference sequence). CDR3 length: 15 amino acids.

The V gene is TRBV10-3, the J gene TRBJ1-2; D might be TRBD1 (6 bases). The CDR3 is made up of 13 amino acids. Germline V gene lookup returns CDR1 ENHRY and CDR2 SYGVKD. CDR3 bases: TGTGCATCCCGATCACAGGGAAACTATGGCTACACCTTC. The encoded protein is CASRSQGNYGYTF.

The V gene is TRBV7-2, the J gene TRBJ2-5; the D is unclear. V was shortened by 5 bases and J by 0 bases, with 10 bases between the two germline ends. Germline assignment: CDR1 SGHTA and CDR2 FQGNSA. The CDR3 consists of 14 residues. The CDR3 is CASSPGGHQETQYF. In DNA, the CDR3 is TGTGCCAGCAGCCCCGGCGGTCACCAAGAGACCCAGTACTTC. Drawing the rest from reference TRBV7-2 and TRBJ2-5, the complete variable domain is GAGVSQSPSNKVTEKGKDVELRCDPISGHTALYWYRQSLGQGLEFLIYFQGNSAPDKSGLPSDRFSAERTGGSVSTLTIQRTQQEDSAVYLCASSPGGHQETQYFGPGTRLLVL.

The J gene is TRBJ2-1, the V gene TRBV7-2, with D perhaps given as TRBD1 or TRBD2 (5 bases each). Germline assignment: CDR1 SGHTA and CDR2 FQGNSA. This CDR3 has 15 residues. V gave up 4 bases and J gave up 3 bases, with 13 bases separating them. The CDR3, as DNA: TGTGCCAGCAGCTCACGGGACCGGGGCTACAATGAGCAGTTCTTC. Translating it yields CASSSRDRGYNEQFF.

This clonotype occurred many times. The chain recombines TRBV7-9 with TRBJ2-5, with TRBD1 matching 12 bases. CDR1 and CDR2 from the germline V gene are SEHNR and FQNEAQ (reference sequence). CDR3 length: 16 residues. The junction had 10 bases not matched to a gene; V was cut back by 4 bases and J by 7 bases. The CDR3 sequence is CASSSPGQGAFGTQYF. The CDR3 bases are TGTGCCAGCAGCTCTCCGGGACAGGGGGCGTTTGGGACCCAGTACTTC.

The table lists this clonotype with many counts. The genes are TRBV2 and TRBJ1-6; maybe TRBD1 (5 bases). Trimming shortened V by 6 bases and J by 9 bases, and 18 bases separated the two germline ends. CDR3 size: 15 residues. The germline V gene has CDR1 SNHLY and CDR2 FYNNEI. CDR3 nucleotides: TGTGCCAGCAGGGGACTCAGGGCGGCAGGTTCACCCCTCCACTTT. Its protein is CASRGLRAAGSPLHF.

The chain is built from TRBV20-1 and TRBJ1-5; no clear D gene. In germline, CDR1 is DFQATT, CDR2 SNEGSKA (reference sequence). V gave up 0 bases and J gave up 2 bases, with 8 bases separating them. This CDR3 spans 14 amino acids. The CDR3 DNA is TGCAGTGCTAGAGACGGAGGTGGCAATCAGCCCCAGCATTTT. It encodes CSARDGGGNQPQHF.

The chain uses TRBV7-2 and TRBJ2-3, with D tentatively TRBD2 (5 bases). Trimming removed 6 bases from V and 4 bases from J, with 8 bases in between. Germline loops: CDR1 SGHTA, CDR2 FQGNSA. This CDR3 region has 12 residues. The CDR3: CASSFSADTQYF. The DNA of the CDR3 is TGTGCCAGCAGTTTTAGCGCAGATACGCAGTATTTT.

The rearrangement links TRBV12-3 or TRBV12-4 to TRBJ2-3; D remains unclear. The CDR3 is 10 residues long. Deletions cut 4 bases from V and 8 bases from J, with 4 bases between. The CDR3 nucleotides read TGTGCCAGCAGTTCCCGTACGCAGTATTTT. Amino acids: CASSSRTQYF.

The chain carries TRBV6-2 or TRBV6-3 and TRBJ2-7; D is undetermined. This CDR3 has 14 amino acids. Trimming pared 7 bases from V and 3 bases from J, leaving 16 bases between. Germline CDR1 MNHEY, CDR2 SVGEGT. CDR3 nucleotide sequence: TGTGCCAGCAAGGTCAGCACTCTAGGCTACGAGCAGTACTTC. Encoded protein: CASKVSTLGYEQYF.

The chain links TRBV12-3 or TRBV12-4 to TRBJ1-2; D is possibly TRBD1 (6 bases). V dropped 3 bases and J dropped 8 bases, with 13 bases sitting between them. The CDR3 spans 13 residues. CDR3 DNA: TGTGCCAGCAGTTTTTCAGGGGCGAGCGGCTACACCTTC. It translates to CASSFSGASGYTF.

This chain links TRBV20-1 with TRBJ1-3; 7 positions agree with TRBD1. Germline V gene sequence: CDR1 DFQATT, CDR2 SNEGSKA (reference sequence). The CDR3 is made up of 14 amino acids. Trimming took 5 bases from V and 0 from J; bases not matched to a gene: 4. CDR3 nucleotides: TGCAGTGCTTCCGGGACAGCCTCTGGAAACACCATATATTTT. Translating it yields CSASGTASGNTIYF.